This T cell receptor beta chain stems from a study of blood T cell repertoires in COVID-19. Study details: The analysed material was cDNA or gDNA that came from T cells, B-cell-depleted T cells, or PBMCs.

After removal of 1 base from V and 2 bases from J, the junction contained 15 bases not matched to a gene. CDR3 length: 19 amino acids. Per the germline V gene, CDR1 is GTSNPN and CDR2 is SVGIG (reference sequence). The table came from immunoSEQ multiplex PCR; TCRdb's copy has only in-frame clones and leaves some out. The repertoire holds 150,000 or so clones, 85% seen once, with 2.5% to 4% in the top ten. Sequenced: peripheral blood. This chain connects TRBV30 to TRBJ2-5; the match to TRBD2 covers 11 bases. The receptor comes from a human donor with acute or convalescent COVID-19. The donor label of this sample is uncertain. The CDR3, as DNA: TGTGCCTGGAGTGGCACTAGCGGGGGACCACAAACTGAGCAAGAGACCCAGTACTTC. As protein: CAWSGTSGGPQTEQETQYF.